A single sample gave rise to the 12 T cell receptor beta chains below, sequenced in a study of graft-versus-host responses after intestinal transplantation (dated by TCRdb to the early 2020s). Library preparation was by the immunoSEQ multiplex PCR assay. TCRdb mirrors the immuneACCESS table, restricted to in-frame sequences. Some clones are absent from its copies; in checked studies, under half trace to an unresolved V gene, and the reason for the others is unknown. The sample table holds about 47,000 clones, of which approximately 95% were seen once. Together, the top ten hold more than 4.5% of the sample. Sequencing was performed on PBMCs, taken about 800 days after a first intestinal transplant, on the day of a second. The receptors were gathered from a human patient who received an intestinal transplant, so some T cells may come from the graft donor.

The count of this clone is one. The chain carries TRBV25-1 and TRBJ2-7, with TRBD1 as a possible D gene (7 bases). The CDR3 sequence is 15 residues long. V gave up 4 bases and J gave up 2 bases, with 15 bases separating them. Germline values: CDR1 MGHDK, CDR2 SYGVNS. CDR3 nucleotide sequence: TGTGCCAGCAGTGGGCGGGACAGTGGGACCTACGAGCAGTACTTC. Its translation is CASSGRDSGTYEQYF.

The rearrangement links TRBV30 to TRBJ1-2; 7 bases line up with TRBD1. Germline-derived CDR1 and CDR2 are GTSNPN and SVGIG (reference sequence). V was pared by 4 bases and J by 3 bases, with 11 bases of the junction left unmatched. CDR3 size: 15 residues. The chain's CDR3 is CAWNPLGTAHYGYTF. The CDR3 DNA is TGTGCCTGGAACCCCCTGGGGACAGCCCACTATGGCTACACCTTC. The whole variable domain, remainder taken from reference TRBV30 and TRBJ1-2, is SQTIHQWPATLVQPVGSPLSLECTVEGTSNPNLYWYRQAAGRGLQLLFYSVGIGQISSEVPQNLSASRPQDRQFILSSKKLLLSDSGFYLCAWNPLGTAHYGYTFGSGTRLTVV.

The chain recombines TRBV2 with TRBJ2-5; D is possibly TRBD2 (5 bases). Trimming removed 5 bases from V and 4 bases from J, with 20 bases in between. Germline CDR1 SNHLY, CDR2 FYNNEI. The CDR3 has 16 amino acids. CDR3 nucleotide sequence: TGTGCCAGCAGTCCACATCCGGGCGGCGGAGGAGAGACCCAGTACTTC. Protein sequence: CASSPHPGGGGETQYF.

CDR3 protein: CASSFSWRTTDTQYF. The CDR3 DNA sequence: TGTGCCAGCAGCTTCAGTTGGCGCACCACAGATACGCAGTATTTT. The chain recombines TRBV7-8 with TRBJ2-3, with D uncertain. Germline V gives CDR1 SGHVS, CDR2 FQNEAQ. V was clipped by 3 bases and J by 2 bases, with 12 bases between them. This CDR3 spans 15 amino acids.

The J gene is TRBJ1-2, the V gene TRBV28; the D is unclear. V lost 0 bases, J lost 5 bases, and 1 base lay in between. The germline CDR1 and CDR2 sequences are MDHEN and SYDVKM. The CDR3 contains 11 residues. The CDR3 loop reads CASSLWYGYTF. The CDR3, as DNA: TGTGCCAGCAGTTTATGGTATGGCTACACCTTC.

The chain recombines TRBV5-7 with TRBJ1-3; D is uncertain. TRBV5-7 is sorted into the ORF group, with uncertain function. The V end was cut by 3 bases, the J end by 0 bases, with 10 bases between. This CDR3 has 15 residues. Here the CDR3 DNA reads TGTGCCAGCAGCTGGGCGGCAAGCTCTGGAAACACCATATATTTT. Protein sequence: CASSWAASSGNTIYF.

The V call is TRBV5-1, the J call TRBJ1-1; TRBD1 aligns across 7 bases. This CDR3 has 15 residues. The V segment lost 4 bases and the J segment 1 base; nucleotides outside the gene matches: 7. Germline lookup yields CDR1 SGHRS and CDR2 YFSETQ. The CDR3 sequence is CASSQQQGTNTEAFF. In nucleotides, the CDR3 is TGCGCCAGCAGCCAACAACAGGGGACGAACACTGAAGCTTTCTTT.

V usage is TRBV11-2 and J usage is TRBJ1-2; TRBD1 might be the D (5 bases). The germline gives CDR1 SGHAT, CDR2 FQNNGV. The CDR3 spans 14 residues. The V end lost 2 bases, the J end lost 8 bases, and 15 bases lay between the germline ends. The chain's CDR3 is CASSLSGPGGGYTF. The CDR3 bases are TGTGCCAGCAGCTTAAGCGGACCGGGGGGGGGCTACACCTTC. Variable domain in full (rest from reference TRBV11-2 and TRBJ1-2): EAGVAQSPRYKIIEKRQSVAFWCNPISGHATLYWYQQILGQGPKLLIQFQNNGVVDDSQLPKDRFSAERLKGVDSTLKIQPAKLEDSAVYLCASSLSGPGGGYTFGSGTRLTVV.

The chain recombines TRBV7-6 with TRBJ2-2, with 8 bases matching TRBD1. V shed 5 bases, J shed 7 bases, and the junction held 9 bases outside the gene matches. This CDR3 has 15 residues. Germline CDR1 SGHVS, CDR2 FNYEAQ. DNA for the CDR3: TGTGCCAGCAGCCCCCGGACAGGGTTCGGCGGGGAGCTGTTTTTT. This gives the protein CASSPRTGFGGELFF.

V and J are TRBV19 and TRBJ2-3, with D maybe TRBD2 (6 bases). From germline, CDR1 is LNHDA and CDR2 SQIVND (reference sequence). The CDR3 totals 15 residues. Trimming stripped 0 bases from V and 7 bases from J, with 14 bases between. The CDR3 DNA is TGTGCCAGTAGTATAGATCGCACTAGCCGGAATACGCAGTATTTT. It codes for CASSIDRTSRNTQYF.

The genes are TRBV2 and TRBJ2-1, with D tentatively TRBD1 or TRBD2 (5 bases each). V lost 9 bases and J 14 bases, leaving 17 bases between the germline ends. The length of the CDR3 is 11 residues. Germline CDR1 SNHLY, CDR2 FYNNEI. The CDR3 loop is CARKGPPGEFF. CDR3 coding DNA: TGTGCCAGGAAGGGACCCCCTGGGGAGTTCTTC.

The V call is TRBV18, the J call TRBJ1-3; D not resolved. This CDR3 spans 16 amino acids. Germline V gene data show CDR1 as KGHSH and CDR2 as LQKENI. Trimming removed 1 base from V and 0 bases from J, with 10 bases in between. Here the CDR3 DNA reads TGTGCCAGCTCACCACAGGGAACTTCCTCTGGAAACACCATATATTTT. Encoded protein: CASSPQGTSSGNTIYF.